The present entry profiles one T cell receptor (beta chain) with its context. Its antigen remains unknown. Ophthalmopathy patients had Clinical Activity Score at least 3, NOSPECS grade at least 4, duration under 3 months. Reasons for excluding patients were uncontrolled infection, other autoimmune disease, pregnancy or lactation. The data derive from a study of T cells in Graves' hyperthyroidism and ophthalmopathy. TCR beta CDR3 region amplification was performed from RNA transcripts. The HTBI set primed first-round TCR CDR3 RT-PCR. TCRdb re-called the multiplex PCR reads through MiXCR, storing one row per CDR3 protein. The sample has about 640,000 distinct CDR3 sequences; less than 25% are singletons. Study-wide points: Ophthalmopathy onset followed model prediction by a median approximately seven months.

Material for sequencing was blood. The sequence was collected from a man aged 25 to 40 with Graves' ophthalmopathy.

The CDR3 coding sequence is TGTGCCAGCAGTTATATTCGACTATCTAGCACAGATACGCAGTATTTT. This sequence encodes CASSYIRLSSTDTQYF. This sequence joins TRBV27 and TRBJ2-3; D is possibly TRBD2 (5 bases). This CDR3 region has 16 residues. The germline CDR1 and CDR2 sequences are MNHEY and SMNVEV (reference sequence). V lost 4 bases, J lost 0 bases, and 14 bases lay in between.